This T cell receptor (beta chain) originates from a study of cytomegalovirus exposure and HLA in healthy donors. V was cut by 6 bases and J by 5 bases, with 15 bases left in between. CDR1 is KGHSH, CDR2 LQKENI, per germline. The CDR3 totals 14 residues. PCR primers comprised 60 Vbeta and 13 Jbeta primers. Generated by immunoSEQ multiplex PCR, the TCRdb table keeps only in-frame clones and is missing some. The sample carries 75,000 to 95,000 clones, roughly four fifths recorded once. At sampling all donors were nominally healthy, likely with unrecorded immune exposures. Note on this clone: What it recognizes is unknown.

Study-wide points: Follow-up analysis later connected one missense variant in DCLRE1C with trimming of TCR beta V- and J-genes. Donor immune exposure was known only as CMV serostatus. Rare TCR sequences dominated, though some public TCRs recurred in many donors.

This TCR was recovered from a woman between 35 and 50 years old in good health and CMV-seropositive. The specimen was PBMCs. The rearrangement links TRBV18 to TRBJ2-3; perhaps TRBD2 as D (5 bases). The CDR3 coding sequence is TGTGCCAGCTCCCGGCGAGCGGTCATAGATACGCAGTATTTT. Translating gives CASSRRAVIDTQYF.